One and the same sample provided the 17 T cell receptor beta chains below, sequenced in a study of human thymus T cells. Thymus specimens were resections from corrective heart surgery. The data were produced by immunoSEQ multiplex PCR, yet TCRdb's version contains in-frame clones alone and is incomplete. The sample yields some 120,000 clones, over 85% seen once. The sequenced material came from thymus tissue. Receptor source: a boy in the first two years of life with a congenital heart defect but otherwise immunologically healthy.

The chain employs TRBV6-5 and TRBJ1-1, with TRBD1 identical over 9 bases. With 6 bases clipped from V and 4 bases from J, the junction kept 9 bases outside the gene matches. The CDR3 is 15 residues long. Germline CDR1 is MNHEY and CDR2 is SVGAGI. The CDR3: CASSREGQGGTEAFF. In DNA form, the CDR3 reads TGTGCCAGCAGCCGAGAGGGACAGGGCGGCACTGAAGCTTTCTTT.

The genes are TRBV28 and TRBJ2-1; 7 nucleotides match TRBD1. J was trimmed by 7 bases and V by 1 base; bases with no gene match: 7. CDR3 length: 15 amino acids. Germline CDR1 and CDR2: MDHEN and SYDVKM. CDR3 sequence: CASSLFKDRNNEQFF. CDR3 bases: TGTGCCAGCAGTTTATTCAAGGACAGGAATAATGAGCAGTTCTTC.

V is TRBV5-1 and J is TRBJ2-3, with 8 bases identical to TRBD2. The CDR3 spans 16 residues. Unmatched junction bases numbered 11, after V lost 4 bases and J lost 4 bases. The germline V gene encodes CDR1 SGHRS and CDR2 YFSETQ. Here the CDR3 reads CASSHGTSQEADTQYF. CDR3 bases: TGCGCCAGCAGCCACGGGACTAGTCAAGAGGCAGATACGCAGTATTTT.

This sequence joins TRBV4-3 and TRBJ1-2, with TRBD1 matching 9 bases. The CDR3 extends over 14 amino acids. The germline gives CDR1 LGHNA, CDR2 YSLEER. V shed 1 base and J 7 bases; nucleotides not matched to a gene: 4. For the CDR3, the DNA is TGCGCCAGCAGCCAAGGGACAGGGGAAAGTGGCTACACCTTC. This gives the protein CASSQGTGESGYTF.

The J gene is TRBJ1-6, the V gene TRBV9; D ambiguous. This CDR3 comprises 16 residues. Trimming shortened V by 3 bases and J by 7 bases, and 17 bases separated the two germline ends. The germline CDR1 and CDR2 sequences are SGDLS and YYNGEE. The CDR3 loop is CASSDSSLRRNSPLHF. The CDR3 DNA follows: TGTGCCAGCAGCGACTCCTCGCTCCGGCGGAATTCACCCCTCCACTTT.

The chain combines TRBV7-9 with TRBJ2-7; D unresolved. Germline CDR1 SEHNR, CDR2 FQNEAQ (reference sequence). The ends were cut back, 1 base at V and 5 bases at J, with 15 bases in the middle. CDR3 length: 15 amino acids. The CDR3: CASSLEDAAPNEQYF. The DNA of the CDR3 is TGTGCCAGCAGCTTAGAAGACGCGGCCCCTAACGAGCAGTACTTC. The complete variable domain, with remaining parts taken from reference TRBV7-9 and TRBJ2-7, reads DTGVSQNPRHKITKRGQNVTFRCDPISEHNRLYWYRQTLGQGPEFLTYFQNEAQLEKSRLLSDRFSAERPKGSFSTLEIQRTEQGDSAMYLCASSLEDAAPNEQYFGPGTRLTVT.

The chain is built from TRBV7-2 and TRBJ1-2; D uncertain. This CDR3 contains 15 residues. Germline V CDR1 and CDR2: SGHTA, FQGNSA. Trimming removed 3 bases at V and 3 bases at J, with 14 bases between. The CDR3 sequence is CASSLGGPIHYGYTF. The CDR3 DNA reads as TGTGCCAGCAGCTTGGGAGGGCCGATACACTATGGCTACACCTTC.

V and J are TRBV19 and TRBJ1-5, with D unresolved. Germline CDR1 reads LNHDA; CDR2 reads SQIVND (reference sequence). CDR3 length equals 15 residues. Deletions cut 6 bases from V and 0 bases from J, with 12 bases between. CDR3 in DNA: TGTGCCAGTAGGACTTCGAAATATAGCAATCAGCCCCAGCATTTT. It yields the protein CASRTSKYSNQPQHF.

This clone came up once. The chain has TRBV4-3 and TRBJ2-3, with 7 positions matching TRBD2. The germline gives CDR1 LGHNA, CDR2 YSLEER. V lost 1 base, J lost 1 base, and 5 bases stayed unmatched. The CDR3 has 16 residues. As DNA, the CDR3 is TGCGCCAGCAGCCAAGGGTGGGCGGGGGGCACAGATACGCAGTATTTT. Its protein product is CASSQGWAGGTDTQYF.

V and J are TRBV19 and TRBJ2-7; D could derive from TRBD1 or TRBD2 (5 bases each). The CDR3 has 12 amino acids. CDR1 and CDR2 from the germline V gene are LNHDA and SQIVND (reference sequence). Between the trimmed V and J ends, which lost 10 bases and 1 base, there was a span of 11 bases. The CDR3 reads CATLGPSYEQYF. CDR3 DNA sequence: TGTGCCACCCTGGGACCTTCCTACGAGCAGTACTTC.

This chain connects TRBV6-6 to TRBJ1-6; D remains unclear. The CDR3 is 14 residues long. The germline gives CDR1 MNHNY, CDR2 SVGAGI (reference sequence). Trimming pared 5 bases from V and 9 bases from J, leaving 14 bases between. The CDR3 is CASSKDPGSSPLHF. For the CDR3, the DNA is TGTGCCAGCAGTAAAGATCCCGGGAGTTCACCCCTCCACTTT.

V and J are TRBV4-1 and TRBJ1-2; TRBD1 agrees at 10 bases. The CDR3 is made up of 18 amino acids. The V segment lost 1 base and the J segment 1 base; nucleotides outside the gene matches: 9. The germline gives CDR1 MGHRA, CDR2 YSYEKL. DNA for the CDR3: TGCGCCAGCAGCCAAGCTCCTACCGGGACAGGGGATAACTATGGCTACACCTTC. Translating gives CASSQAPTGTGDNYGYTF.

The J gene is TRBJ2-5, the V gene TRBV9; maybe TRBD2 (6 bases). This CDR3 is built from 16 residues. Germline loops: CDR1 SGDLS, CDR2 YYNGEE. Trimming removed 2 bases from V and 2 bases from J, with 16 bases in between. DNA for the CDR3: TGTGCCAGCAGCGTTGGGGTCGGGACTGAACAAGAGACCCAGTACTTC. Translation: CASSVGVGTEQETQYF.

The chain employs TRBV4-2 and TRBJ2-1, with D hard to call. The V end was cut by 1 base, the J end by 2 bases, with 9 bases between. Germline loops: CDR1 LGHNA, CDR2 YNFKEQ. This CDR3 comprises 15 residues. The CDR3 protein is CASSQVTYAYNEQFF. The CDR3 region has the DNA TGTGCCAGCAGCCAAGTCACGTATGCCTACAATGAGCAGTTCTTC.

The CDR3 region is CTSRASGGTNEQFF. In nucleotides, the CDR3 is TGCACCAGCAGGGCTAGCGGGGGAACAAATGAGCAGTTCTTC. This chain uses TRBV1 with TRBJ2-1; the tabulated D call, TRBD2, remains unverified against the DNA. TRBV1 is a pseudogene locus. This CDR3 has 14 residues.

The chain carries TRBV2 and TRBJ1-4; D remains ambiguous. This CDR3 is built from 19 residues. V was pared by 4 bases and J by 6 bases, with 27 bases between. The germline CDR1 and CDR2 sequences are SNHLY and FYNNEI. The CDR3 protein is CASSARTMIGVMMDEKLFF. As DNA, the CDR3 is TGTGCCAGCAGTGCTCGAACGATGATAGGAGTTATGATGGATGAAAAACTGTTTTTT.

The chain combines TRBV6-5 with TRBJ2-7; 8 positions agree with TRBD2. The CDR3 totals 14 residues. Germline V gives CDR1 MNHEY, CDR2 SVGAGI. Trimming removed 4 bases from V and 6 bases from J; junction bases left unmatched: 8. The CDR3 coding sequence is TGTGCCAGCAGTTTCGGGACTAGGGGCTGCGAGCAGTACTTC. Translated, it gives CASSFGTRGCEQYF.